The 21 T cell receptor beta chains below were found in one sample sequenced in a study of blood T cell repertoires in COVID-19 (TCRdb year 2020). Receptor libraries were prepared by the immunoSEQ multiplex PCR assay. TCRdb carries this immuneACCESS record with in-frame sequences only. Its versions omit some clonotypes, under half of them owing to an unresolved V gene in the studies checked, with the rest unexplained. Counted in this sample were about 150,000 clones; approximately 80% of them appeared once. Of the sample, roughly two fifths falls within the top ten clones. Sequenced sample: peripheral blood. These receptors were collected from a human donor in a cohort sampled during active COVID-19.

Of note for this clone: The sample carries other DNA sequences with the same CDR3. This chain connects TRBV11-3 to TRBJ1-5, with D unresolved. CDR3 length equals 13 residues. V lost 5 bases and J lost 4, with 9 bases in between. Germline CDR1 and CDR2: SGHNT and YENEEA. CDR3 in DNA: TGTGCCAGCAGCCCCGGAGGGAATCAGCCCCAGCATTTT. Encoded protein: CASSPGGNQPQHF.

V usage is TRBV7-3 and J usage is TRBJ1-1; no reliable D call. Germline V CDR1 and CDR2: SGHTA, FQGTGA. This CDR3 spans 13 amino acids. V shed 3 bases and J shed 1 base, with 6 bases lying between them. In DNA form, the CDR3 reads TGTGCCAGCAGCTTCTCCCCGAACACTGAAGCTTTCTTT. Protein sequence: CASSFSPNTEAFF. Drawing the rest from reference TRBV7-3 and TRBJ1-1, the complete variable domain is GAGVSQTPSNKVTEKGKYVELRCDPISGHTALYWYRQSLGQGPEFLIYFQGTGAADDSGLPNDRFFAVRPEGSVSTLKIQRTERGDSAVYLCASSFSPNTEAFFGQGTRLTVV.

The chain links TRBV24-1 to TRBJ2-1; tentatively, D is TRBD2 (6 bases). V was trimmed by 1 base and J by 1 base, leaving 10 bases between them. The CDR3 has 16 residues. Germline V gives CDR1 KGHDR, CDR2 SFDVKD. The CDR3 DNA sequence: TGTGCCACCAGTGATTTTTCTAGCGCATCCTACAATGAGCAGTTCTTC. It specifies CATSDFSSASYNEQFF.

The chain joins TRBV27 to TRBJ2-2, with TRBD2 matching over 7 bases. The V segment lost 6 bases and the J segment 4 bases; nucleotides outside the gene matches: 5. Germline assignment: CDR1 MNHEY and CDR2 SMNVEV (reference sequence). The CDR3 runs 14 residues. In DNA, the CDR3 is TGTGCCAGCAGGCGTGCGGGGGTCACCGGGGAGCTGTTTTTT. It specifies CASRRAGVTGELFF.

This chain uses TRBV7-3 with TRBJ1-1, with 9 bases identical to TRBD1. V shed 5 bases and J 2 bases; nucleotides not matched to a gene: 9. The CDR3 loop spans 16 amino acids. The germline CDR1 and CDR2 sequences are SGHTA and FQGTGA. As DNA, the CDR3 is TGTGCCAGCAGCCCGAACGGACAGGGGCGAAACACTGAAGCTTTCTTT. Encoded protein: CASSPNGQGRNTEAFF.

The rearrangement uses TRBV5-1 and TRBJ2-3, with a tentative D call TRBD1 (6 bases). Germline CDR1 is SGHRS and CDR2 is YFSETQ. The germline V and J ends were trimmed by 4 bases and 4 bases, with 10 bases remaining between them. The CDR3 runs 13 residues. The CDR3 loop reads CASSNNRADTQYF. Written as DNA, the CDR3 is TGCGCCAGCAGCAACAACAGGGCAGATACGCAGTATTTT. Full variable domain (remainder filled in from reference TRBV5-1 and TRBJ2-3): KAGVTQTPRYLIKTRGQQVTLSCSPISGHRSVSWYQQTPGQGLQFLFEYFSETQRNKGNFPGRFSGRQFSNSRSEMNVSTLELGDSALYLCASSNNRADTQYFGPGTRLTVL.

The CDR3 here is CSASTDYEQYF. The CDR3 nucleotides read TGCAGTGCTTCGACTGATTACGAGCAGTACTTC. This chain connects TRBV20-1 to TRBJ2-7; D is ambiguous. Germline V CDR1 and CDR2: DFQATT, SNEGSKA (reference sequence). V dropped 5 bases and J dropped 4 bases, with 9 bases sitting between them. The CDR3 totals 11 residues.

J is TRBJ1-2 and V is TRBV5-1; 9 bases match TRBD1. Germline CDR1 SGHRS, CDR2 YFSETQ. The CDR3 contains 14 residues. V dropped 4 bases and J dropped 2; count of bases not matched to a gene: 3. In nucleotides, the CDR3 is TGCGCCAGCAGCCCTACAGGGGGCAACTATGGCTACACCTTC. Amino acid sequence: CASSPTGGNYGYTF.

The gene calls are TRBV7-1 and TRBJ2-1, with TRBD2 matching 9 bases. TRBV7-1 is assigned to the ORF class and has an uncertain function. This CDR3 is built from 24 residues. J lost 6 bases, V lost 2 bases, and 32 bases had no gene match. CDR3 DNA: TGTGCCAGCAGCTCAATTATCATTAGGACCTCCTCGTGGCGGGAGGGTTCGGTTTTCAATGAGCAGTTCTTC. This gives the protein CASSSIIIRTSSWREGSVFNEQFF.

This rearrangement joins TRBV12-5 to TRBJ2-5; D may be TRBD2 (6 bases). Germline-derived CDR1 and CDR2 are LGHNT and FRNRAP. This CDR3 contains 13 residues. V lost 5 bases and J lost 0, with 7 bases in between. CDR3 amino acids: CASGRDYQETQYF. CDR3 nucleotide sequence: TGTGCTAGTGGTCGGGACTACCAAGAGACCCAGTACTTC.

The chain employs TRBV18 and TRBJ1-6, with D tentatively TRBD1 (5 bases). The CDR3 is made up of 15 amino acids. CDR1 KGHSH and CDR2 LQKENI come from the germline V gene. The V end was cut by 4 bases, the J end by 5 bases, with 12 bases between. CDR3 nucleotide sequence: TGTGCCAGCTCACGGGATCCAGGGAATAATTCACCCCTCCACTTT. Its protein is CASSRDPGNNSPLHF.

This clone was seen once. J is TRBJ1-1 and V is TRBV29-1, with 8 bases matching TRBD1. Unmatched junction bases numbered 5, after V lost 6 bases and J lost 5 bases. This CDR3 comprises 12 residues. Germline V gene sequence: CDR1 SQVTM, CDR2 ANQGSEA. The CDR3 is CSVSGGETEAFF. In DNA, the CDR3 is TGCAGCGTATCAGGGGGCGAGACTGAAGCTTTCTTT.

The chain carries TRBV24-1 and TRBJ1-2; 8 bases map to TRBD1. The CDR3 has 12 residues. Unmatched junction bases numbered 2, after V lost 5 bases and J lost 7 bases. The germline CDR1 and CDR2 sequences are KGHDR and SFDVKD. The CDR3 loop is CATSGGQGGYTF. CDR3 nucleotide sequence: TGTGCCACCAGTGGCGGACAGGGTGGCTACACCTTC.

The V gene is TRBV2, the J gene TRBJ1-2; possible D gene TRBD1, 5 bases. There are 14 residues in the CDR3. Germline lookup yields CDR1 SNHLY and CDR2 FYNNEI. V was clipped by 4 bases and J by 2 bases, with 11 bases between them. The CDR3 DNA reads TGTGCCAGCAGTGTTTCTCCAGGGAACTATGGCTACACCTTC. This encodes CASSVSPGNYGYTF.

This clone was seen a handful of times. V gene TRBV19 combines with J gene TRBJ1-2; weak D call: TRBD1 (6 bases). This CDR3 comprises 14 residues. Germline V gene lookup returns CDR1 LNHDA and CDR2 SQIVND (reference sequence). Between the trimmed V and J ends, which lost 9 bases and 0 bases, there was a span of 14 bases. The CDR3: CASAEDRANYGYTF. CDR3 bases: TGTGCCAGCGCGGAGGACAGAGCTAACTATGGCTACACCTTC.

The gene calls are TRBV7-2 and TRBJ2-3; the match to TRBD2 covers 7 bases. J gave up 4 bases and V 4 bases, and 11 bases lay outside the gene matches. CDR3 length: 16 amino acids. Germline V gene data show CDR1 as SGHTA and CDR2 as FQGNSA. DNA for the CDR3: TGTGCCAGCAGCTACTCCGGGACTACGCGGGCAGATACGCAGTATTTT. Protein product: CASSYSGTTRADTQYF.

This rearrangement joins TRBV5-1 to TRBJ2-5; 8 bases match TRBD2. CDR3 length equals 17 residues. Unmatched junction bases numbered 13, after V lost 4 bases and J lost 2 bases. Germline CDR1 is SGHRS and CDR2 is YFSETQ. The CDR3 DNA reads TGCGCCAGCAGCACCGGGACTAGAGGGCGGGGGCAAGAGACCCAGTACTTC. Amino acids: CASSTGTRGRGQETQYF.

The V gene is TRBV9, the J gene TRBJ2-3, with TRBD2 identical over 7 bases. Germline V gene data show CDR1 as SGDLS and CDR2 as YYNGEE. V shed 4 bases and J 5 bases; nucleotides not matched to a gene: 10. The CDR3 covers 15 residues. CDR3 in DNA: TGTGCCAGCAGCACCTCAGGACTAGTGGGAGATACGCAGTATTTT. Translated, it gives CASSTSGLVGDTQYF.

The V and J genes are TRBV27 and TRBJ1-1; tentative D call: TRBD1 (6 bases). Trimming removed 4 bases at V and 5 bases at J, with 11 bases between. The CDR3 is 13 residues long. Looked up from germline, CDR1 is MNHEY and CDR2 is SMNVEV (reference sequence). CDR3 in DNA: TGTGCCAGCAGTTCAGGGGTTATGACTGAAGCTTTCTTT. It encodes CASSSGVMTEAFF.

The chain links TRBV27 to TRBJ1-2; TRBD1 agrees at 8 bases. The germline V gene has CDR1 MNHEY and CDR2 SMNVEV (reference sequence). V dropped 5 bases and J dropped 4; count of bases not matched to a gene: 12. The CDR3 is 16 residues long. CDR3 DNA sequence: TGTGCCAGCAGTAAAACCCGGGACAGGACCATCTATGGCTACACCTTC. Its protein product is CASSKTRDRTIYGYTF.

In DNA, the CDR3 is TGTGCCAGCAGCTTACTCAATCGGGGGTTGGATACGCAGTATTTT. Translated: CASSLLNRGLDTQYF. The genes are TRBV7-2 and TRBJ2-3; D perhaps matches TRBD2 (6 bases). Germline V CDR1 and CDR2: SGHTA, FQGNSA. With 2 bases removed from V and 6 bases from J, the gap between germline ends came to 15 bases. The CDR3 totals 15 residues.